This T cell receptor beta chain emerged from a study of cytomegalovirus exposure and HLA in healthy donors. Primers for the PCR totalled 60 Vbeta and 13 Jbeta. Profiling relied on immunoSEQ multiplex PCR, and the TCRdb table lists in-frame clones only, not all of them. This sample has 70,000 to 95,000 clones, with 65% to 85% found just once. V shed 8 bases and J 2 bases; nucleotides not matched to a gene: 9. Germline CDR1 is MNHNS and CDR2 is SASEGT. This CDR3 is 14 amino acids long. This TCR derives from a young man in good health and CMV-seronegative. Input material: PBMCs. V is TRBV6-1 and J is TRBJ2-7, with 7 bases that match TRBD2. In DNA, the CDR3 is TGTGCCAGCGGGAGGGACCGCGGTCCCTACGAGCAGTACTTC. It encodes CASGRDRGPYEQYF.